Below are 21 T cell receptor beta chains sequenced from a single sample in a study of OX40 agonist ivuxolimab in advanced cancers. Sequenced by immunoSEQ multiplex PCR; TCRdb stores in-frame clones only, minus some. The sample has under 60,000 clones, approximately 91% seen once. The material sequenced was CD4+ or CD8+ T cells sorted from blood, taken in a trial of the OX40 agonist ivuxolimab. The receptors were gathered from an adult with an advanced solid tumor such as melanoma, head and neck, liver or kidney cancer.

The rearrangement links TRBV5-1 to TRBJ2-1; 9 positions agree with TRBD2. This CDR3 comprises 15 residues. The V and J ends lost 1 base and 1 base, in that order; junction bases with no gene match: 0. Germline CDR1 is SGHRS and CDR2 is YFSETQ. CDR3 coding DNA: TGCGCCAGCAGCTTGCTAGCGGGATCCTACAATGAGCAGTTCTTC. It yields the protein CASSLLAGSYNEQFF.

In the case of this clone: The sample holds other DNA sequences that translate to the same CDR3. The CDR3 DNA sequence: TGCGCCAGCAGCCTAGGGGGGGCGAACACTGAAGCTTTCTTT. Protein: CASSLGGANTEAFF. This chain connects TRBV5-1 to TRBJ1-1; D may be TRBD1 (6 bases). V gave up 4 bases and J gave up 1 base, with 11 bases separating them. Germline V gene lookup returns CDR1 SGHRS and CDR2 YFSETQ. This CDR3 spans 14 amino acids.

This clone is medium-sized (0.01 to 0.1%) in the sample. The rearrangement uses TRBV11-2 and TRBJ2-4; weak D call: TRBD2 (7 bases). Germline CDR1 and CDR2: SGHAT and FQNNGV. Trimming stripped 4 bases from V and 0 bases from J, with 22 bases between. The CDR3 runs to 19 residues. CDR3 sequence: CASSSGGRTVSSAKNIQYF. CDR3 DNA: TGTGCCAGCAGCTCCGGGGGGCGGACAGTGAGTTCAGCCAAAAACATTCAGTACTTC.

J is TRBJ2-7 and V is TRBV19; tentative D call: TRBD2 (6 bases). This CDR3 comprises 15 residues. Germline CDR1 LNHDA, CDR2 SQIVND (reference sequence). Trimming cost V 2 bases and J 2 bases, with 13 bases left between them. CDR3 sequence (DNA): TGTGCCAGTAGTATAAGGCTAGCGCTCACCTACGAGCAGTACTTC. It translates to CASSIRLALTYEQYF.

J is TRBJ2-7 and V is TRBV5-4; 10 bases fit TRBD1. This CDR3 is 15 amino acids long. Germline V gene lookup returns CDR1 SGHNT and CDR2 YYREEE (reference sequence). The V and J ends lost 0 bases and 4 bases, in that order; junction bases with no gene match: 4. CDR3 residues: CASSLGQGASYEQYF. The CDR3 nucleotides read TGTGCCAGCAGCTTGGGACAGGGGGCGTCGTACGAGCAGTACTTC.

This clone occurred once. This chain uses TRBV5-6 with TRBJ2-1; 14 bases agree with TRBD2. This CDR3 has 15 residues. With 1 base clipped from V and 7 bases from J, the junction kept 1 base outside the gene matches. Germline lookup yields CDR1 SGHDT and CDR2 YYEEEE. The CDR3 DNA follows: TGTGCCAGCAGCTTGAGACTAGCGGGGGGGAATGAGCAGTTCTTC. As protein: CASSLRLAGGNEQFF.

The chain couples TRBV5-1 to TRBJ2-7; TRBD1 agrees at 7 bases. Germline V gene sequence: CDR1 SGHRS, CDR2 YFSETQ. J gave up 0 bases and V 4 bases, and 7 bases lay outside the gene matches. The length of the CDR3 is 15 residues. The CDR3 sequence: CASSTRTGYSYEQYF. DNA for the CDR3: TGCGCCAGCAGCACTCGGACAGGTTACTCCTACGAGCAGTACTTC.

The V and J genes are TRBV7-9 and TRBJ2-7; 8 bases agree with TRBD2. Losses at the gene ends were 3 bases for V and 0 bases for J; bases not matched to a gene: 7. The CDR3 has 16 residues. Germline CDR1 is SEHNR and CDR2 is FQNEAQ (reference sequence). CDR3 nucleotides: TGTGCCAGCAGCTTTTCGATACGGGAGGGCTCCTACGAGCAGTACTTC. This gives the protein CASSFSIREGSYEQYF.

This chain joins TRBV7-9 and TRBJ1-2; weak D call: TRBD1 (5 bases). V lost 5 bases to trimming and J lost 2 bases, with 12 bases between them. Germline CDR1 SEHNR, CDR2 FQNEAQ (reference sequence). This CDR3 region has 14 residues. This CDR3 is CASSPRDGNYGYTF. The CDR3, as DNA: TGTGCCAGCAGCCCCCGGGACGGCAACTATGGCTACACCTTC.

The V and J genes are TRBV7-8 and TRBJ2-5, with no clear D. Trimming left V 5 bases short and J 5 bases short, with 12 bases between. Per the germline V gene, CDR1 is SGHVS and CDR2 is FQNEAQ. The CDR3 is 13 amino acids. In nucleotides, the CDR3 is TGTGCCAGCAGCCCCAACCAGCGCGAGACCCAGTACTTC. It specifies CASSPNQRETQYF.

This sequence joins TRBV28 and TRBJ2-7; the D gene is possibly TRBD2 (6 bases). This CDR3 is 13 amino acids long. V was shortened by 8 bases and J by 6 bases, with 17 bases between the two germline ends. Looked up from germline, CDR1 is MDHEN and CDR2 is SYDVKM. The CDR3 DNA follows: TGTGCCAGCCGCATAACGGGGGTTCTCGAGCAGTACTTC. The encoded protein is CASRITGVLEQYF.

The chain recombines TRBV4-1 with TRBJ1-2; D ambiguous. The CDR3 consists of 12 residues. CDR1 and CDR2 (germline): MGHRA, YSYEKL. V shed 0 bases and J shed 7 bases, with 6 bases lying between them. This CDR3 reads CASSQDRSGYTF. The CDR3 bases are TGCGCCAGCAGCCAAGACAGGAGTGGCTACACCTTC.

The genes are TRBV29-1 and TRBJ2-5; no definite D call. The DNA end is a closer match to TRBJ2-7, so the J assignment may be wrong. From germline, CDR1 is SQVTM and CDR2 ANQGSEA. The CDR3 has 12 amino acids. This CDR3 is CSVLISGYEQYF. The CDR3 DNA reads TGCAGCGTGCTGATCTCGGGCTACGAGCAGTACTTC.

The CDR3 DNA sequence: TGTGCCACCAGCAGAGATAGGGACTCAGGGACCCAGTACTTC. It encodes CATSRDRDSGTQYF. The rearrangement uses TRBV15 and TRBJ2-5, with D possibly TRBD2 on 6 matching bases. Germline V gives CDR1 LNHNV, CDR2 YYDKDF (reference sequence). The CDR3 loop spans 14 amino acids. V lost 0 bases and J 7 bases, leaving 12 bases between the germline ends. Supplemented by reference TRBV15 and TRBJ2-5, the full variable domain reads DAMVIQNPRYQVTQFGKPVTLSCSQTLNHNVMYWYQQKSSQAPKLLFHYYDKDFNNEADTPDNFQSRRPNTSFCFLDIRSPGLGDTAMYLCATSRDRDSGTQYFGPGTRLLVL.

The genes are TRBV4-1 and TRBJ2-5; no clear D gene. This CDR3 comprises 12 residues. Germline CDR1 and CDR2: MGHRA and YSYEKL. V lost 0 bases and J 6 bases, leaving 5 bases between the germline ends. For the CDR3, the DNA is TGCGCCAGCAGCCAAGATCACCAGACCCAGTACTTC. Translating it yields CASSQDHQTQYF.

The J gene is TRBJ2-7, the V gene TRBV9; D assignment may be TRBD1 or TRBD2 (5 bases each). CDR1 is SGDLS and CDR2 is YYNGEE in the germline V gene. V was cut by 0 bases and J by 4 bases, with 14 bases left in between. The CDR3 totals 15 residues. The CDR3 here is CASSVEEGLGYEQYF. As DNA, the CDR3 is TGTGCCAGCAGCGTAGAAGAGGGGCTGGGGTACGAGCAGTACTTC.

The chain uses TRBV4-3 and TRBJ2-7; 7 bases match TRBD1. Trimming took 0 bases from V and 3 from J; bases not matched to a gene: 8. Looked up from germline, CDR1 is LGHNA and CDR2 is YSLEER. The CDR3 runs 16 residues. The CDR3, as DNA: TGCGCCAGCAGCCAAGAGGACAGGACTGAGATCTACGAGCAGTACTTC. Protein: CASSQEDRTEIYEQYF.

The genes are TRBV27 and TRBJ1-6, with TRBD1 matching over 8 bases. The J segment lost 6 bases and the V segment lost 1 base, leaving 2 bases of the junction unmatched. CDR3 length equals 15 residues. CDR1 and CDR2 from the germline V gene are MNHEY and SMNVEV (reference sequence). CDR3 DNA: TGTGCCAGCAGTTTATTGACAGGGGCTAATTCACCCCTCCACTTT. It translates to CASSLLTGANSPLHF.

V and J are TRBV2 and TRBJ2-7; TRBD1 or TRBD2 may be the D gene (5 bases each). Germline CDR1 SNHLY, CDR2 FYNNEI. The CDR3 has 14 residues. Trimming pared 2 bases from V and 2 bases from J, leaving 10 bases between. In DNA form, the CDR3 reads TGTGCCAGCAGTGAACCGAGGGGCCCCTACGAGCAGTACTTC. Translated, it gives CASSEPRGPYEQYF.

The V and J genes are TRBV7-8 and TRBJ1-3; D might be TRBD1 (5 bases). Germline CDR1 and CDR2: SGHVS and FQNEAQ. V lost 5 bases to trimming and J lost 4 bases, with 21 bases between them. This CDR3 has 17 residues. In nucleotides, the CDR3 is TGTGCCAGCAGCCCCGGGACTCCCGAGGCTCTCGGAAACACCATATATTTT. This sequence encodes CASSPGTPEALGNTIYF.

The chain recombines TRBV7-2 with TRBJ2-5; 8 bases fit TRBD2. The length of the CDR3 is 14 residues. V trimming: 3 bases; J trimming: 4 bases; junction bases outside the gene matches: 4. Germline-derived CDR1 and CDR2 are SGHTA and FQGNSA. CDR3: CASSLRTSSETQYF. The DNA for the CDR3 is TGTGCCAGCAGCTTGAGGACTAGCTCAGAGACCCAGTACTTC. Full variable domain (rest looked up from reference TRBV7-2 and TRBJ2-5): GAGVSQSPSNKVTEKGKDVELRCDPISGHTALYWYRQSLGQGLEFLIYFQGNSAPDKSGLPSDRFSAERTGGSVSTLTIQRTQQEDSAVYLCASSLRTSSETQYFGPGTRLLVL.